These 6 T cell receptor beta chains were sequenced from one sample in a study of blood T cell repertoires in COVID-19. The protocol was immunoSEQ multiplex PCR, while the TCRdb copy is restricted to in-frame clones and leaves out a portion. Of some 70,000 clones listed, roughly 84% are singletons. The sample consisted of peripheral blood. The receptors derive from a man older than 75 with acute or convalescent COVID-19.

This clone has more than one count but fewer than ten. The chain uses TRBV5-1 and TRBJ1-2; tentative D call: TRBD1 (6 bases). Per the germline V gene, CDR1 is SGHRS and CDR2 is YFSETQ. This CDR3 is 14 amino acids long. V lost 4 bases, J lost 6 bases, and 16 bases lay in between. Written as DNA, the CDR3 is TGCGCCAGCAGCCCCATCCCAGGGGCAGATGGCTACACCTTC. Its translation: CASSPIPGADGYTF.

V usage is TRBV27 and J usage is TRBJ2-6; 12 bases map to TRBD1. CDR3 length: 19 residues. Germline V gives CDR1 MNHEY, CDR2 SMNVEV (reference sequence). The V and J ends lost 2 bases and 0 bases, in that order; junction bases with no gene match: 5. The CDR3 bases are TGTGCCAGCAGTTTACGGGGGACAGGGGGCGTCTCTGGGGCCAACGTCCTGACTTTC. Translation: CASSLRGTGGVSGANVLTF.

This chain links TRBV11-3 with TRBJ1-2; 7 bases align to TRBD1. In germline, CDR1 is SGHNT, CDR2 YENEEA. The V and J ends lost 7 bases and 7 bases, in that order; junction bases with no gene match: 24. CDR3 length equals 18 residues. CDR3 in amino acids: CASNHRSDRVEGFCGYTF. CDR3 nucleotides: TGTGCCAGCAACCATAGGAGCGACAGGGTGGAGGGGTTTTGTGGCTACACCTTC.

Of note for this clone: The same CDR3 is also encoded by other DNA sequences in this sample. CDR3 sequence reads: CASSPRQEDGYTF. The CDR3 DNA is TGTGCCAGCTCACCACGACAGGAAGATGGCTACACCTTC. The rearrangement uses TRBV18 and TRBJ1-2, with D possibly TRBD1 on 6 matching bases. This CDR3 has 13 amino acids. Deletions cut 1 base from V and 6 bases from J, with 9 bases between. Germline CDR1 KGHSH, CDR2 LQKENI.

The chain has TRBV28 and TRBJ2-3, with unresolved D. Trimming took 1 base from V and 1 from J, leaving 6 bases between them. The CDR3 length is 14 residues. The germline V gene has CDR1 MDHEN and CDR2 SYDVKM. The CDR3 sequence is CASSLSLRTDTQYF. In nucleotides, the CDR3 is TGTGCCAGCAGTTTATCCCTTCGCACAGATACGCAGTATTTT.

V usage is TRBV9 and J usage is TRBJ2-2; 7 bases are a match to TRBD1. Germline trimming cut 4 bases from V and 4 bases from J; bases unmatched to any gene: 10. The V gene's germline CDR1 is SGDLS and CDR2 YYNGEE. This CDR3 is 16 amino acids long. The CDR3 here is CASSLGGQASTGELFF. The CDR3 DNA follows: TGTGCCAGCAGCCTCGGAGGACAGGCCTCCACCGGGGAGCTGTTTTTT.